Listed below are T cell receptor beta chains from one sample, sequenced in a study of blood T cell repertoires in COVID-19. Measured with immunoSEQ multiplex PCR; TCRdb has only the in-frame clones, and not every one. The sample records just under 350,000 clones, roughly 90% being singletons. Sequencing was done on a sample of peripheral blood. These receptors came from a woman in her seventies with COVID-19, enrolled during active disease. Each CDR3 is given without its conserved first and last residue. D genes are given only for firm matches. Clone size, where shown, is once, few, many, or a class for clones that have expanded.

>TRBV9|TRBJ1-4|14|NA|NA
ASSLSGGLTNEKLF
>TRBV24-1|TRBJ2-3|15|NA|TRBD1
ATSDSPGQGSTDTQY
>TRBV29-1|TRBJ1-5|11|NA|NA
SVALGGGQPQH
>TRBV7-9|TRBJ1-2|11|NA|NA
ASSLRVDYGYT
>TRBV10-1|TRBJ1-5|17|NA|TRBD1
ASSDKARDSLDSNQPQH
>TRBV28|TRBJ1-2|11|NA|NA
ASRPQPGWGYT
>TRBV21-1|TRBJ2-1|15|NA|NA
ASCFKRRGGSLNEQF
>TRBV4-1|TRBJ2-1|11|once|NA
ASSQDLQTEQF
>TRBV27|TRBJ1-1|14|NA|TRBD1
ASADRGIGMNTEAF
>TRBV3-1/TRBV3-2|TRBJ1-1|11|NA|NA
ASSQEGGTEAF
>TRBV9|TRBJ2-7|12|NA|NA
ASSVVESSYEQY
>TRBV6-5|TRBJ1-6|13|once|NA
ASGRYGISGSPLH
>TRBV19|TRBJ1-5|12|once|NA
ASSIVGGNQPQH
>TRBV27|TRBJ2-7|13|once|TRBD2
ASSLSLAGAYEQY
>TRBV2|TRBJ2-7|10|NA|NA
ASSEPRYEQY
>TRBV4-3|TRBJ1-1|12|NA|TRBD1
ASSQGQGGAEAF
>TRBV3-1/TRBV3-2|TRBJ1-2|12|NA|NA
ASSPWTDTYGYT
>TRBV24-1|TRBJ2-2|11|NA|NA
ATRKFAAGELF
>TRBV7-6|TRBJ2-1|13|NA|NA
ASSLAASGLNEQF
>TRBV6-6|TRBJ2-1|14|NA|TRBD2
ASSYLSGGGYNEQF
>TRBV7-9|TRBJ1-2|11|NA|TRBD1
ASSRDRLSGYT
>TRBV3-1/TRBV3-2|TRBJ1-1|12|NA|NA
ASSPPSINTEAF
>TRBV30|TRBJ1-1|13|NA|NA
AWERIVAKNTEAF
>TRBV27|TRBJ2-7|12|NA|NA
ASSSDRYTYEQY
>TRBV5-1|TRBJ2-5|11|NA|TRBD2
ASSTIAGETQY
>TRBV6-5|TRBJ1-5|13|NA|NA
ASSRNRNSNQPQH
>TRBV5-1|TRBJ2-7|9|NA|NA
ASSFRDEQY
>TRBV9|TRBJ1-2|13|NA|NA
ASTAGEGRGYGYT
>TRBV24-1|TRBJ2-6|17|NA|TRBD1
ATSDPSRDRASGANVLT
>TRBV5-1|TRBJ1-1|11|NA|TRBD1
ASSVQGSPEAF
>TRBV19|TRBJ2-3|16|NA|TRBD2
ASSIPPGLGGSTDTQY
>TRBV7-2|TRBJ2-2|15|once|TRBD1
ASSFTRDRAGTGELF
>TRBV9|TRBJ2-7|12|once|TRBD1
ASSPGQGAYEQY
>TRBV7-8|TRBJ1-1|12|NA|TRBD1
ASSLRQGNTEAF
>TRBV11-2|TRBJ1-1|13|once|TRBD1
ASSPWGQTNTEAF
>TRBV5-1|TRBJ2-7|11|once|TRBD2
ASSLGPGGEQY
>TRBV4-1|TRBJ1-3|13|NA|NA
ASSEASGGGNTIY
>TRBV2|TRBJ1-1|13|NA|NA
ASSEATPGYTEAF
>TRBV4-3|TRBJ1-6|16|NA|TRBD1
ASSQDIGQGDYNSPLH
>TRBV29-1|TRBJ2-5|14|NA|TRBD1
SVDGSGTGAQETQY
>TRBV7-9|TRBJ2-7|14|NA|NA
ASSIESWGHSYEQY
>TRBV3-1/TRBV3-2|TRBJ2-7|11|NA|NA
ASSQGRAYEQY
>TRBV9|TRBJ1-6|14|NA|NA
ASSVGGGDYNSPLH